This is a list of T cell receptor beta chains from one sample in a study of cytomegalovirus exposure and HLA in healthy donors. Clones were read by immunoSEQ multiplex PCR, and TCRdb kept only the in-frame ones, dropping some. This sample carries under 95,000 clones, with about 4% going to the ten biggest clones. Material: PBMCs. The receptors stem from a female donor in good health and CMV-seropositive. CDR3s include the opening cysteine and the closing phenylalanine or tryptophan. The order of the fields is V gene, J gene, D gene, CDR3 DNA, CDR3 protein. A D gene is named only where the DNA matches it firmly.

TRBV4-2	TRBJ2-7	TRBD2	TGTGCCAGCAGCCAAGAGACTAGCCAATTACCCTCCTACGAGCAGTACTTC	CASSQETSQLPSYEQYF
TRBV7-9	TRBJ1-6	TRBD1	TGTGCCATCCCGGGACAGGGAGTGGGAAATTCACCCCTCCACTTT	CAIPGQGVGNSPLHF
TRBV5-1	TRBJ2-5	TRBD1	TGCGCCAGCAGCGTTTCGGACAGGGTAAGGGAGGAGACCCAGTACTTC	CASSVSDRVREETQYF
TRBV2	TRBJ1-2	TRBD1	TGTGCCAGCAGTGGGGACAGCGCTAACTATGGCTACACCTTC	CASSGDSANYGYTF
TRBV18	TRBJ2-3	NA	TGTGCCAGCGCACCAGTATTTCAGAAGTCCACAGATACGCAGTATTTT	CASAPVFQKSTDTQYF
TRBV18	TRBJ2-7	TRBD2	TGTGCCAGCTCACTGGGACTAGCGACAGGGAACGAGCAGTACTTC	CASSLGLATGNEQYF
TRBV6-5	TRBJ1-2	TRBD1	TGTGCCAGCAGGTCGACAGGGGTTAACTATGGCTACACCTTC	CASRSTGVNYGYTF
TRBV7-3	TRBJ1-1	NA	TGTGCCAGCAGCCGCATGGGGGACCCACAGGGCACTGAAGCTTTCTTT	CASSRMGDPQGTEAFF
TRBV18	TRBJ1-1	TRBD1	TGTGCCAGCTCACAAGGGACAGACACTGAAGCTTTCTTT	CASSQGTDTEAFF
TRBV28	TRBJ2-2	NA	TGTGCCAGCAGTTTACCCCAGGGGGGGGAGCTGTTTTTT	CASSLPQGGELFF
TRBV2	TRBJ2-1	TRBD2	TGTGCCAGCGGCGGGACTAGCGGGATCACGAAGCAGTTCTTC	CASGGTSGITKQFF
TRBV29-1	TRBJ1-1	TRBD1	TGCAGCGCCGAGACAGGGGAGGCTGAAGCTTTCTTT	CSAETGEAEAFF
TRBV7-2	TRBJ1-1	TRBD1	TGTGCCAGCAGCTTAAACGGACAGGGTGGCACTGAAGCTTTCTTT	CASSLNGQGGTEAFF
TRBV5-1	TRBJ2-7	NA	TGCGCCAGCAGCTTGAACGGGGTAGCCTACGAGCAGTACTTC	CASSLNGVAYEQYF
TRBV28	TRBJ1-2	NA	TGTGCCTTCATTACCTGGGGAGGGTCTTATGGCTACACCTTC	CAFITWGGSYGYTF
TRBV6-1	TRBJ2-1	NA	TGTGCCAGCAGTGAAGCGCGGGACTCGGCCACCTACAATGAGCAGTTCTTC	CASSEARDSATYNEQFF
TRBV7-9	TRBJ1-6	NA	TGTGCCAGCAGCTTACAGGGGTTCTATAATTCACCCCTCCACTTT	CASSLQGFYNSPLHF
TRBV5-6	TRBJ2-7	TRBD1	TGTGCCAGCAGCTGGGGACAGGGGGCCTACGAGCAGTACTTC	CASSWGQGAYEQYF
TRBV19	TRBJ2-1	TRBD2	TGTGCCAGTAGTACGACTAGCGGGAGCGACAATGAGCAGTTCTTC	CASSTTSGSDNEQFF
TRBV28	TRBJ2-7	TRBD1	TGTGCCAGCAGTTCGGGACAGGGCTACGAGCAGTACTTC	CASSSGQGYEQYF
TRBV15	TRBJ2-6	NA	TGTGCCACCAGCAGAGATTGGGCAGCAACCTCTGGGGCCAACGTCCTGACTTTC	CATSRDWAATSGANVLTF
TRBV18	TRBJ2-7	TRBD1	TGTGCCAGCTCACCAGGGGACAGGGGGACCGAGCAGTCCTTC	CASSPGDRGTEQSF
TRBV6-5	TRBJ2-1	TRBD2	TGTGCCAGCAGCCGTAGCGGGGGAGACAATGAGCAGTTCTTC	CASSRSGGDNEQFF
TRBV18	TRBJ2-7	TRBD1	TGTGCCAGCTCACCACTGGGGACAGGGGTGGGCGAGCAGTACTTC	CASSPLGTGVGEQYF
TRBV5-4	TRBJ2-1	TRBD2	TGTGCCAGCAGCTCTACTAGCGGGGTTGAGTTCTTC	CASSSTSGVEFF
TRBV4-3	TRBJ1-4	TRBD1	TGCGCCAGCAGCCGGGACCCGACAGGGATTAATGAAAAACTGTTTTTT	CASSRDPTGINEKLFF
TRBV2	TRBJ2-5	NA	TGTGCCAGCAGAGGAACAGGGCTGGAGACCCAGTACTTC	CASRGTGLETQYF
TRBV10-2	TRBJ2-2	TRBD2	TGCGCCAGCAGTGAGCTTCGTCCGACACTAGCGGGAGCCACCGGGGAGCTGTTTTTT	CASSELRPTLAGATGELFF
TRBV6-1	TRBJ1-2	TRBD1	TGTGCCAGCAGTTTCGACAGGGCTCCCTATGGCTACACCTTC	CASSFDRAPYGYTF
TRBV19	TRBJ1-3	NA	TGTGCCAGTAGTACGGCAGGGTATGGAAACACCATATATTTT	CASSTAGYGNTIYF
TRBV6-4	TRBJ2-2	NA	TGTGCCAACTCCTGGGGGGCGAACACCGGGGAGCTGTTTTTT	CANSWGANTGELFF
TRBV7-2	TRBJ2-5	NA	TGTGCCAGCTCCTCGACGGGGGAGACCCAGTACTTC	CASSSTGETQYF
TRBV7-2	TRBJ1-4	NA	TGTGCCAGCAGCCAGAGGATTAACGAAAAACTGTTTTTT	CASSQRINEKLFF
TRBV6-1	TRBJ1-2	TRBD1	TGTGCCAGCAGTGAACCAGGGGGCTCCAACTATGGCTACACCTTC	CASSEPGGSNYGYTF
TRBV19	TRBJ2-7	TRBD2	TGTGCCAGTAGTATAGCGGGGGGGCCCTACGAGCAGTACTTC	CASSIAGGPYEQYF
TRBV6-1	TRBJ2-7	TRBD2	TGTGCCAGCCGGGGGGGCCCCTCTGAGCAGTACTTC	CASRGGPSEQYF
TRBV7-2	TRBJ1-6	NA	TGTGCCAGCAGCTTAGATCTTACACCCCTCCACTTT	CASSLDLTPLHF
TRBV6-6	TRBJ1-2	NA	TGTGCCAGCAGTTACCCCAGGGGTGAGGGCTACACCTTC	CASSYPRGEGYTF
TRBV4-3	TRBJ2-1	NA	TGCGCCAGCAGCTGGCTCGGGGACTCCGACAATGAGCAGTTCTTC	CASSWLGDSDNEQFF
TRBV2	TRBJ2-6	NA	TGTGCCAGCAGGGTATGGGCGGCCAACGTCCTGACTTTC	CASRVWAANVLTF
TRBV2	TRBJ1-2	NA	TGTGCCAGCATCCTGGAGGGCCTTGCCGTCGGGCTAGCTAACTATGGCTACACCTTC	CASILEGLAVGLANYGYTF
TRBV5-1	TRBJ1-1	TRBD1	TGCGCCAGCAGCGCGGACAGGGGGCGCAGGGACACTGAAGCTTTCTTT	CASSADRGRRDTEAFF
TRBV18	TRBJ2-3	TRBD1	TGTGCCAGCTCGTGGACAGGGGGCACAGATACGCAGTATTTT	CASSWTGGTDTQYF
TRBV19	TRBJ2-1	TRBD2	TGTGCCAGTAGTGTGACTAGCGGGGCATACAATGAGCAGTTCTTC	CASSVTSGAYNEQFF
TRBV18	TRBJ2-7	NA	TGTGCCAGCTCACCACCTGGGGCGGGGACAGCTTCCTACGAGCAGTACTTC	CASSPPGAGTASYEQYF
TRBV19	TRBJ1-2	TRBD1	TGTGCCAGTAGTATACGGACAGGGTACACTCGTAACTATGGCTACACCTTC	CASSIRTGYTRNYGYTF
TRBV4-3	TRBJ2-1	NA	TGCGCCAGCAGCCAAGATTGGGGGAGGGGGGCCGTCAATGAGCAGTTCTTC	CASSQDWGRGAVNEQFF
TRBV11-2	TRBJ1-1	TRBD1	TGTGCCAGCAGCTTAGGTAGGACAGGGTTTTTAGAGAAAGCTTTCTTT	CASSLGRTGFLEKAFF
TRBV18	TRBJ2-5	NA	TGTGCCAGCTCACCGGGACTGTACCAAGAGACCCAGTACTTC	CASSPGLYQETQYF